The following is a TCR beta chain sequence with its context. Its antigen has not been determined. No qualities accompany the bases; no much larger clone lies one base away. Receptor amplification or capture employed the immunoSEQ multiplex PCR assay. A mixture of 60 forward primers for TCR Vbeta segments and 13 reverse primers for TCR Jbeta segments was used in the multiplex PCR. A multiplex PCR assay on genomic DNA amplified the CDR3 region of rearranged TCR beta genes. The Illumina HiSeq System was used to sequence the amplified TCR beta libraries as 87-base-pair reads. Under the source paper's analysis protocol: Across the roughly 670 repertoires, a later analysis counted approximately 83 million unique TCR beta chains, approximately 10 million of which were shared by at least two donors. Raw reads were error-corrected and collapsed into unique sequences with a nearest-neighbor algorithm that merged closely related sequences to remove PCR and sequencing errors. CDR3 sequences were aligned to IMGT reference sequences to assign V, D and J gene segments. Each retained sequence needed at least a six-nucleotide match to both a V gene segment and a J gene segment. A rearrangement counted as productive if the CDR3 had no stop codons and remained in frame with V and J, and every other rearrangement counted as non-productive. CDR3 was defined according to IMGT convention as the region running from the second conserved V-encoded cysteine to the conserved J-encoded phenylalanine. Sequences without an unambiguous match to a single V gene segment were excluded from the earlier analysis of about 630 of the donors. In an earlier analysis of some 590 of the donors, a V segment was called functional when productive rearrangements were above 56.7%, and segregating when the standard deviation between donors exceeded 5%. A statistical classification framework was built to diagnose cytomegalovirus status from the catalog of TCR beta chain sequences. In a later analysis, V and J genes were assigned by comparing TCR nucleotide sequences against IMGT/GENE-DB human TR gene sequences. The TCRdist pipeline was used in a later analysis to assign CDR3 sequences and most-parsimonious VDJ recombination scenarios. A later analysis defined each TCR beta chain by its CDR3 amino acid sequence plus V-gene family, and excluded reads lacking a unique V-gene family. As a way to deal with suspected cross-contamination and a sequencing artifact, a later analysis dropped approximately 570 nucleotide sequences that were highly shared and had low generation probability. A later analysis calculated a clonal expansion index for each public chain from normalized within-repertoire ranks of inferred template counts. A later analysis computed generation probabilities with a VDJ recombination model fitted to out-of-frame rearrangements, and checked the results against IGoR. Hypergeometric tests were used in a later analysis to score TCR-TCR, TCR-HLA and TCR-CMV co-occurrence, with a repertoire-size bias correction applied to the TCR pairs. False discovery rates were estimated in a later analysis by permuting HLA or CMV assignments 20 times. In a later analysis, co-occurring TCRs were grouped with DBSCAN, and TCRdist sequence similarity was added when clustering was performed within HLA-allele-positive subsets. Co-occurrence clustering excluded repertoires with fewer than 30,000 or more than 120,000 public chains, plus five with anomalous nucleotide sharing. TCRdb provides this immuneACCESS table in a form limited to in-frame rearrangements. Some clones are lacking; in checked studies, under half of them reflect an unresolved V gene, and why the rest are absent is not known. V and J calls and clone size come straight from that table; D and trimming were deduced from the DNA. A total of roughly 100,000 clones appear in this sample, approximately 78% of them only once. The ten largest clones take up approximately 1.9% of the sample.

The cohort was made up of about 670 healthy bone marrow donors. At the time of sampling, every cohort member was nominally healthy, though immune exposures that went unrecorded were likely present. The donor was CMV seronegative and was included in the group of under 450 seronegative cohort members. Each donor provided a peripheral blood sample, and peripheral blood mononuclear cells were used for TCR beta sequencing. Genomic DNA was extracted from the blood cell samples with the Qiagen DNeasy Blood Extraction Kit. This entry is derived from a study of cytomegalovirus exposure and HLA in healthy donors (dated by TCRdb to about 2017). At the level of the whole study: An earlier analysis of approximately 640 of the donors reported about 290 Gb of sequence data and roughly 110 million unique TCR beta sequences from about 179 million T cells. An early release that covered fewer than 750 HLA-typed donors contained approximately 300 gigabases of sequencing data and about 84 million unique TCR sequences. Of the approximately 400 genotyped donors, 65% to 90% fell in the genetic ancestry cluster associated with self-reported Caucasian donors. The study was designed to test whether signatures of past pathogen exposure could be identified by cataloging public T cell receptors. The study used immunosequencing to profile the T cell repertoires of around 600 subjects and linked those repertoires to cytomegalovirus serostatus. A separate validation cohort of approximately 120 different subjects was used in addition to the approximately 670-subject first cohort. To predict cytomegalovirus infection status, the study combined high-throughput TCR immunosequencing, statistical association of individual TCRs with disease status, and machine learning. A later analysis re-examined previously published TCR beta repertoires from roughly 720 donors and added high-resolution HLA genotyping to investigate patterns of TCR occurrence. The later analysis used no new phenotypic data to find candidate immune exposures, relying instead on TCR beta sequences and their occurrence across donors. To decide whether each TCR beta V gene segment behaved as functional or pseudogenic, an earlier analysis of approximately 590 of the donors relied on high-throughput TCR beta sequencing. Donor age, sex, ethnicity and CMV serostatus were collected together with the repertoire data. In a later genetic analysis, genome-wide SNP genotypes for about 55% of the roughly 700 donors were used, and that subset was treated as a discovery cohort. All discovery cohort repertoires had been generated on a single sequencing platform. Class I and class II HLA loci were covered by the typing at four-digit resolution. The number of donors typed differed by locus, with roughly 620-640 for A, B, C, DRB1 and DQB1, more than 500 for DQA1, 600 to 610 for DPA1, and roughly 450 for DPB1. Roughly five DR-DQ haplotypes were handled as single units for association and clustering because linkage in the cohort was strong. Among 398 genotyped donors of the cohort, an average of around 240,000 unique TCR beta nucleotide sequences were sequenced per donor, around 18% of them non-productive.

General study outcomes and caveats: Because HLA typing was missing for some donors at each locus, association tests included only the typed subset. Compared with equally common non-associated chains, HLA-associated TCR beta chains in a later analysis were more clonally expanded and had lower generation probabilities. Compared with the 666-donor mean, donors in an Asian-associated ancestry cluster had fewer N-insertions in productive TCRs, according to a later genetic analysis. CMV serostatus was the only immune exposure information available for the cohort. In a later analysis, most CMV-associated TCR beta chains were found to appear HLA-restricted, with HLA associations seemingly driven largely by CMV exposure. Because the 87-base-pair reads could not distinguish some IMGT-functional V segments, including TRBV6-2 and TRBV6-3, those segments were excluded. A further reported finding was that TCR beta sequences accurately predicted the HLA-A and HLA-B alleles for most subjects in the first cohort. According to the authors, the approach could potentially be generalized to other disease states and immunological phenotypes. When HLA alleles, especially DR and DQ, strongly co-occurred, TCR associations were difficult to assign to individual alleles. Most TCR sequences were observed very rarely across donors, whereas some public TCRs were present in many individuals. The classifier was reported to diagnose cytomegalovirus status with high specificity and sensitivity in both the original cohort and the validation cohort. Three of the identified cytomegalovirus-associated TCR beta chains were confirmed in vitro to be specific for cytomegalovirus antigens. Broadly in line with IMGT annotations, most TCR beta V segments showed up in productive rearrangements about 87% or about 30% of the time in an earlier analysis of several hundred of the donors. About 17 rarely observed V segments, including chromosome 9 orphons, were excluded from the earlier analysis of approximately 600 of the donors because counts were too low. V-gene and J-gene trimming of TCR beta chains was associated with a missense DCLRE1C variant in a later genetic analysis, and the association was replicated in an independent cohort. The study gave a list of under 200 TCR beta chains associated with cytomegalovirus. Sequencing depth was assumed to be roughly uniform across donors in the presence/absence analyses, though that assumption may not hold. Correlated functional status among segregating V segments might be attributable to linkage disequilibrium, but an unknown experimental factor could not be ruled out. Several of the top co-occurrence clusters appeared to be linked to parvovirus B19, influenza, CMV and Epstein-Barr virus, according to a later analysis. In a later analysis, TCR association rates were found to vary across HLA loci, with the most associated TCRs seen for DRB1 alleles and the fewest for HLA-C alleles. The cohort was sequenced for TCR beta chains only, and without alpha or paired-chain data the features that could be detected were limited. A cluster of highly shared sequence variants was judged likely to be a technical artifact of the sequencing pipeline. A later analysis associated about 17,000 TCR beta sequences with specific HLA alleles at a false discovery rate of 0.05.

The germline V gene (reference sequence) gives CDR1 as SEHNR and CDR2 as FQNEAQ. The V end loses 7 bases and the J end loses 6 bases, and a stretch of 25 bases separates them. The CDR3 starts with the cysteine, ends with the phenylalanine, and has 17 residues. Just the 51-base CDR3 DNA is kept, in frame starting at base 1. The sequence links TRBV7-9 to TRBJ2-1; no D gene is confidently identified. This sequence originates from a woman aged 40 to 50 in good health and CMV-seronegative. Source material: PBMCs. CDR3 loop: CASTPQRKLLKSNEQFF. The DNA is TGTGCCAGCACCCCCCAAAGAAAGCTTCTCAAGAGCAATGAGCAGTTCTTC. This CDR3, with the reference TRBV7-9 and TRBJ2-1 proteins standing in past its ends, gives the full variable domain DTGVSQNPRHKITKRGQNVTFRCDPISEHNRLYWYRQTLGQGPEFLTYFQNEAQLEKSRLLSDRFSAERPKGSFSTLEIQRTEQGDSAMYLCASTPQRKLLKSNEQFFGPGTRLTVL.